This T cell receptor (beta chain) stems from a study of cytomegalovirus exposure and HLA in healthy donors (dated by TCRdb to 2015 to 2018). In the study overall: An earlier analysis of more than 550 of the donors reported 276 Gb of sequence data and around 100 million unique TCR beta sequences obtained from around 170 million T cells. Roughly 300 gigabases of sequencing data and tens of millions of unique TCR sequences were included in an early release covering roughly 600 HLA-typed donors. Of the roughly 430 genotyped donors, approximately 80% fell in the genetic ancestry cluster associated with self-reported Caucasian donors. The study aimed to test whether signatures of past pathogen exposure could be identified by cataloging public T cell receptors. The study profiled the T cell repertoires of under 850 subjects by immunosequencing and related them to cytomegalovirus serostatus. Along with the roughly 710-subject first cohort, a separate validation cohort of 120 different subjects was used. To predict cytomegalovirus infection status, the study combined high-throughput TCR immunosequencing, statistical association of individual TCRs with disease status, and machine learning. A later analysis re-examined previously published TCR beta repertoires from more than 600 donors and added high-resolution HLA genotyping to investigate patterns of TCR occurrence. In the later analysis, no new phenotypic data were used to find candidate immune exposures; instead, reliance was placed on TCR beta sequences and their occurrence across donors. An earlier analysis of some 500 of the donors used high-throughput TCR beta sequencing to judge whether each TCR beta V gene segment behaved as functional or pseudogenic. Donor age, sex, ethnicity and CMV serostatus were compiled alongside the repertoire data. In a later genetic analysis, genome-wide SNP genotypes for about 65% of the roughly 670 donors were used, and that subset was treated as a discovery cohort. Every discovery cohort repertoire had been produced on one sequencing platform. HLA typing included class I and class II loci at four-digit resolution. Typing coverage varied by locus: roughly 629-640 donors for A, B, C, DRB1 and DQB1; more than 500 for DQA1; about 570 for DPA1; roughly 450 for DPB1. Because of strong linkage in the cohort, four to six DR-DQ haplotypes were treated as single units for association and clustering. Across approximately 400 genotyped donors of the cohort, an average of about 200,000 unique TCR beta nucleotide sequences per donor were sequenced, and roughly 20% of those sequences were non-productive.

Receptor amplification or capture employed the immunoSEQ multiplex PCR assay. For the multiplex PCR, a mixture combining 60 forward primers for TCR Vbeta segments and 13 reverse primers for TCR Jbeta segments was used. The CDR3 region of rearranged TCR beta genes was amplified from genomic DNA with a multiplex PCR assay. The Illumina HiSeq System was used to sequence the amplified TCR beta libraries as 87-base-pair reads. The study's own analysis went as follows. A later analysis counted about 82 million unique TCR beta chains across the 650 to 700 repertoires, and roughly 9.9 million of these chains were shared by at least two donors. A nearest-neighbor algorithm error-corrected the raw reads and collapsed the reads into unique sequences, merging closely related sequences to remove PCR and sequencing errors. V, D and J gene segments were assigned by aligning CDR3 sequences to IMGT reference sequences. For a sequence to be retained, a match of at least six nucleotides was required to both a V gene segment and a J gene segment. Rearrangements were classified as productive when the CDR3 lacked stop codons and remained in frame with V and J, and all other rearrangements were classified as non-productive. Following IMGT convention, CDR3 was defined as the stretch from the second conserved V-encoded cysteine up to the conserved J-encoded phenylalanine. The earlier analysis of a few hundred of the donors excluded any sequence lacking an unambiguous match to a single V gene segment. In an earlier analysis of 587 of the donors, V segments were called functional above 56.7% productive rearrangements and were called segregating when the between-donor standard deviation exceeded 5%. A statistical classification framework was developed to diagnose cytomegalovirus status using the catalog of TCR beta chain sequences. V and J gene assignment, in a later analysis, came from comparing TCR nucleotide sequences with IMGT/GENE-DB human TR gene sequences. In a later analysis, CDR3 sequences and most-parsimonious VDJ recombination scenarios were assigned using the TCRdist pipeline. In a later analysis, every TCR beta chain was defined by the combination of its CDR3 amino acid sequence and its V-gene family, and reads without a unique V-gene family were dropped. A later analysis removed 450 to 600 highly shared, low-generation-probability nucleotide sequences to deal with suspected cross-contamination and a sequencing artifact. In a later analysis, a clonal expansion index was calculated for each public chain from normalized within-repertoire ranks of inferred template counts. A later analysis computed generation probabilities with a VDJ recombination model fitted to out-of-frame rearrangements, and checked the results against IGoR. Hypergeometric tests were used in a later analysis to score TCR-TCR, TCR-HLA and TCR-CMV co-occurrence, with a repertoire-size bias correction applied to the TCR pairs. False discovery rates were estimated in a later analysis by permuting HLA or CMV assignments 20 times. A later analysis grouped co-occurring TCRs with DBSCAN, adding TCRdist sequence similarity when clustering within HLA-allele-positive subsets. Co-occurrence clustering excluded repertoires with fewer than 30,000 or more than 120,000 public chains, plus five with anomalous nucleotide sharing. TCRdb took over this immuneACCESS table, retaining in-frame rearrangements with V and J assigned. Such tables are incomplete; in checked studies, under half of the missing clones stem from an unresolved V gene, and the remainder is unexplained. V and J calls and clone size are given by that table; D and trimming were obtained from the DNA. Present in this sample are about 200,000 clones, over 60% of which were seen just once. Approximately 1.1% of the sample lies in the top ten.

Points the paper makes about the study in general: It was suggested by the authors that the approach could potentially be generalized to other disease states and immunological phenotypes. Across donors, most TCR sequences were observed very rarely, whereas some public TCRs were present in many individuals. Only TCR beta chains were sequenced in this cohort, and the absence of alpha or paired-chain data limited detectable features. Strong co-occurrence of HLA alleles, especially DR and DQ, made assigning TCR associations to individual alleles difficult. In an earlier analysis of about 550 of the donors, most TCR beta V segments were observed in productive rearrangements about 87% or about 30% of the time, broadly matching IMGT annotations. A further reported finding was that TCR beta sequences accurately predicted the HLA-A and HLA-B alleles for most subjects in the first cohort. Because the 87-base-pair reads could not distinguish some IMGT-functional V segments, including TRBV6-2 and TRBV6-3, those segments were excluded. In both the original and validation cohorts, the classifier was reported to diagnose cytomegalovirus status with high specificity and sensitivity. The study listed 170 or so TCR beta chains as associated with cytomegalovirus. Specific HLA alleles were associated with roughly 17,000 TCR beta sequences at a false discovery rate of 0.05 in a later analysis. Because HLA typing was missing for some donors at each locus, association tests included only the typed subset. A group of highly shared sequence variants was considered likely to be a technical artifact of the sequencing pipeline. Immune exposure information for the cohort was limited to CMV serostatus. Presence/absence analyses assumed roughly uniform sequencing depth across donors, an assumption that may not hold. Fewer than 20 rarely observed V segments, including chromosome 9 orphons, were excluded from the earlier analysis of just under 600 of the donors because counts were too low. In a later genetic analysis, a missense DCLRE1C variant was associated with V-gene and J-gene trimming of TCR beta chains, and the association was replicated in an independent cohort. Three of the identified cytomegalovirus-associated TCR beta chains were confirmed in vitro to be specific for cytomegalovirus antigens. Compared with equally common non-associated chains, HLA-associated TCR beta chains in a later analysis were more clonally expanded and had lower generation probabilities. Correlated functional status among segregating V segments might be attributable to linkage disequilibrium, but an unknown experimental factor could not be ruled out. In a later analysis, several top co-occurrence clusters were reported to appear linked to parvovirus B19, influenza, CMV and Epstein-Barr virus. According to a later genetic analysis, donors in an Asian-associated ancestry cluster had fewer N-insertions in productive TCRs than the approximately 700-donor mean. A later analysis found that TCR association rates varied across HLA loci, with DRB1 alleles showing the most associated TCRs and HLA-C alleles the fewest. Most CMV-associated TCR beta chains appeared to be HLA-restricted in a later analysis, and the HLA associations seemed to be driven largely by CMV exposure.

Concerning this clone itself: Which antigen it targets is not known. Base quality data are lacking; no much larger clone is found one base away.

The CDR3 goes from the cysteine to the phenylalanine over 14 residues. Only CDR3 DNA is held: 42 bases, read in frame from base 1. V is reduced by 7 bases and J by 3 bases, leaving a spacing of 13 bases between them. CDR1 LNHDA and CDR2 SQIVND were looked up in the germline V gene (reference sequence). The cohort was made up of several hundred healthy bone marrow donors. At the time of sampling, all cohort members were nominally healthy, though unrecorded immune exposures were likely present. The donor tested CMV seronegative, placing the donor among the 350 to 400 seronegative members of the cohort. A peripheral blood sample was collected from each donor, and TCR beta sequencing was performed on peripheral blood mononuclear cells. The Qiagen DNeasy Blood Extraction Kit was used to extract genomic DNA from the blood cell samples.

The sample taken for sequencing was PBMCs. The chain couples TRBV19 to TRBJ1-5; TRBD1 is a weak D gene call, 6 bases matching. The sequence came from a woman between 35 and 50 years old in good health and CMV-seronegative. The CDR3 reads as follows: CASTGAGANQPQHF. The nucleotide sequence reads as follows: TGTGCCAGTACGGGAGCGGGGGCCAATCAGCCCCAGCATTTT.